Below, 9 T cell receptor beta chains from the same sample are listed, as sequenced in a study of T cells in Graves' hyperthyroidism and ophthalmopathy. The source material, RNA transcripts, was used to amplify TCR beta CDR3 regions. The HTBI set primed first-round TCR CDR3 RT-PCR. TCRdb re-called the multiplex PCR reads through MiXCR, storing one row per CDR3 protein. The sample yields hundreds of thousands of distinct CDR3 sequences, less than 25% seen once. The material sequenced was blood. The source of these receptors is a man aged 25 to 40 with Graves' ophthalmopathy.

There are many counts of this clonotype. The rearrangement links TRBV2 to TRBJ1-1, with D possibly TRBD1 on 5 matching bases. CDR1 and CDR2 from the germline V gene are SNHLY and FYNNEI. The CDR3 has 11 residues. With 6 bases removed from V and 6 bases from J, the gap between germline ends came to 8 bases. The CDR3 DNA reads as TGTGCCAGCAGCGACAGCCCTGAAGCTTTCTTT. Translating gives CASSDSPEAFF.

This clonotype was picked up many times. The chain is built from TRBV30 and TRBJ2-7; no reliable D call. Germline V gives CDR1 GTSNPN, CDR2 SVGIG (reference sequence). The CDR3 has 13 residues. The V and J ends lost 5 bases and 3 bases respectively, with 14 bases between them. As DNA, the CDR3 is TGTGCCTGGCATAAGGATGGGTACTACGAGCAGTACTTC. Its protein product is CAWHKDGYYEQYF.

This clonotype was seen repeatedly, ten times or more. The V gene is TRBV2, the J gene TRBJ1-2; 8 bases agree with TRBD1. The CDR3 is 16 residues long. V gave up 6 bases and J gave up 3 bases; unmatched junction bases: 12. Germline CDR1 and CDR2: SNHLY and FYNNEI. The CDR3 region has the DNA TGTGCCAGCAGCGCGGGCTACCAGGGGGCCGACTATGGCTACACCTTC. Its protein is CASSAGYQGADYGYTF.

In this sample, this clonotype turned up a few times. J is TRBJ2-7 and V is TRBV7-2; TRBD2 aligns across 8 bases. The CDR3 sequence is 17 residues long. Germline V gene lookup returns CDR1 SGHTA and CDR2 FQGNSA. The trim removed 5 bases at V and 7 bases at J, leaving 19 bases unmatched. The CDR3, as DNA: TGTGCCAGCAGCCCTTCCGAAGCTAGCGGGCGGCGGGGAGAGCAGTACTTC. Translating gives CASSPSEASGRRGEQYF.

This sequence joins TRBV29-1 and TRBJ2-5; D is ambiguous. From germline, CDR1 is SQVTM and CDR2 ANQGSEA. With 7 bases removed from V and 5 bases from J, the gap between germline ends came to 11 bases. The CDR3 has 11 residues. The CDR3 DNA sequence: TGCAGCGCACCCCTTGGGGAGACCCAGTACTTC. Its translation: CSAPLGETQYF.

Many counts were recorded for this clonotype. This chain joins TRBV6-2 or TRBV6-3 and TRBJ2-7, with D unresolved. The V end lost 6 bases, the J end lost 0 bases, and 18 bases lay between the germline ends. This CDR3 is built from 16 residues. The germline V gene encodes CDR1 MNHEY and CDR2 SVGEGT. The DNA for the CDR3 is TGTGCCAGCAGAGACGAAGGGTTGGGATCCTCCTACGAGCAGTACTTC. The encoded protein is CASRDEGLGSSYEQYF.

This clonotype was seen only a few times. The chain uses TRBV11-2 and TRBJ2-7; D may be TRBD2 (5 bases). With 1 base removed from V and 0 bases from J, the gap between germline ends came to 13 bases. Germline lookup yields CDR1 SGHAT and CDR2 FQNNGV. The CDR3 length is 16 residues. The CDR3 nucleotides are TGTGCCAGCAGCTTAGCTCTCGAGCGGAACTCCTACGAGCAGTACTTC. This gives the protein CASSLALERNSYEQYF.

This clonotype was counted only a few times. V usage is TRBV7-9 and J usage is TRBJ2-6; a possible D gene is TRBD1 (5 bases). Germline V gene sequence: CDR1 SEHNR, CDR2 FQNEAQ (reference sequence). The CDR3 loop spans 19 amino acids. Trimming left V 4 bases short and J 2 bases short, with 21 bases between. CDR3 nucleotides: TGTGCCAGCAGCTCACCCACCTCCTACAGGATCACTGGGGCCAACGTCCTGACTTTC. Translating it yields CASSSPTSYRITGANVLTF.

In its sample, this clonotype was seen a few times. The V gene is TRBV7-9, the J gene TRBJ2-5; D is ambiguous. V lost 5 bases and J lost 1, with 8 bases in between. The CDR3 covers 13 residues. In germline, CDR1 is SEHNR, CDR2 FQNEAQ (reference sequence). The CDR3 sequence: CASSLKTQETQYF. CDR3 DNA sequence: TGTGCCAGCAGCCTAAAAACCCAAGAGACCCAGTACTTC.